A selection of T cell receptor beta chains follows, all from one sample in a study of cytomegalovirus exposure and HLA in healthy donors. The method was immunoSEQ multiplex PCR; TCRdb's version includes in-frame clones alone and lacks a portion of them. Here the sample spans 55,000 to 65,000 clones, under 85% being singletons. Sequencing was carried out using PBMCs. All receptors come from a woman aged 30 to 39 in good health and CMV-seronegative. CDR3s include the opening cysteine and the closing phenylalanine or tryptophan. The D gene is left open where the match is weak. The size of a clone is reported for some rows only, either as once, few or many, or as a class for expanded clones.

d_call	v_call	clone_size	j_call	cdr3_nt	cdr3_aa
NA	TRBV30	NA	TRBJ2-1	TGTGCCTGGAGTGTACGGTTGTGGCGGACCTACAATGAGCAGTTCTTC	CAWSVRLWRTYNEQFF
NA	TRBV9	NA	TRBJ2-2	TGTGCCAGCAGCGTAGGGTCTAGCGCTAACACCGGGGAGCTGTTTTTT	CASSVGSSANTGELFF
TRBD2	TRBV6-1	NA	TRBJ2-7	TGTGCCAGCAGTGAAGCAAGCGGGGGGGCCTACGAGCAGTACTTC	CASSEASGGAYEQYF
NA	TRBV10-3	NA	TRBJ1-1	TGTGCCATCAGTGAGTCGGGGCCAGGGTGGGATTTCTTT	CAISESGPGWDFF
TRBD1	TRBV15	NA	TRBJ1-4	TGTGCCACCAGCAGAGACGGTGGGGGACAGGGGGTAGAAAAACTGTTTTTT	CATSRDGGGQGVEKLFF
NA	TRBV30	NA	TRBJ1-2	TGTGCCTGGAGTAGTGACAGAGAATTCTATGGCTACACCTTC	CAWSSDREFYGYTF
NA	TRBV19	few	TRBJ2-1	TGTGCCAGTAGTATAGGACAGTACAATGAGCAGTTCTTC	CASSIGQYNEQFF
TRBD2	TRBV27	NA	TRBJ2-1	TGTGCCAGCAGTGCCCTGGTAGCGGGAGGTTACAATGAGCAGTTCTTC	CASSALVAGGYNEQFF
TRBD2	TRBV11-2	NA	TRBJ2-7	TGTGCCAGCAGCTTAGATGAGCTAGCGGGGGCCGCCTACGAGCAGTACTTC	CASSLDELAGAAYEQYF
TRBD1	TRBV10-3	NA	TRBJ2-1	TGTGCCATCACTACCGGGACAGGGCCTTACAATGAGCAGTTCTTC	CAITTGTGPYNEQFF
NA	TRBV5-4	NA	TRBJ1-2	TGTGCCAGCAGCTTGGGGGCGGGGAGCAACTATGGCTACACCTTC	CASSLGAGSNYGYTF
NA	TRBV14	NA	TRBJ1-2	TGTGCCAGCAGAAACTTGGCAGCGGGATTATATGGCTACACCTTC	CASRNLAAGLYGYTF
NA	TRBV7-2	NA	TRBJ2-3	TGTGCCAGCAGCTTAGCGACTCCAGATACGCAGTATTTT	CASSLATPDTQYF
NA	TRBV6-5	NA	TRBJ2-3	TGTGCCAGCAGTGACCAGGGAGATACGCAGTATTTT	CASSDQGDTQYF
NA	TRBV29-1	NA	TRBJ2-5	TGCAGCGTTGATATTCAGGGTCAAGAGACCCAGTACTTC	CSVDIQGQETQYF
NA	TRBV10-3	once	TRBJ1-2	TGTGCCATCAGTGAGGGACAGCCTACCTATGGCTACACCTTC	CAISEGQPTYGYTF
TRBD1	TRBV9	NA	TRBJ1-4	TGTGCCAGCAGCCTCGGGACAGGGGCCGCTAATGAAAAACTGTTTTTT	CASSLGTGAANEKLFF
NA	TRBV6-5	NA	TRBJ2-5	TGTGCCAGCAGATACAGGGAGACCCAAGAGACCCAGTACTTC	CASRYRETQETQYF
NA	TRBV11-3	NA	TRBJ1-5	TGTGCCAGCAGCCGCGAGATCAATCAGCCCCAGCATTTT	CASSREINQPQHF
TRBD2	TRBV7-9	NA	TRBJ2-1	TGTGCCAGCAGCACCTATCTAGCGGTAACCTACAATGAGCAGTTCTTC	CASSTYLAVTYNEQFF
NA	TRBV6-5	NA	TRBJ1-2	TGTGCCAGCAGTCCAACAGGGTCCACTAACTATGGCTACACCTTC	CASSPTGSTNYGYTF
TRBD1	TRBV25-1	NA	TRBJ2-2	TGTGCCAGCAGTAGACAGGGGTTGGGAGCCGGGGAGCTGTTTTTT	CASSRQGLGAGELFF
NA	TRBV2	NA	TRBJ2-2	TGTGCCAGCAGTGTGGTAACAGGGAACACCGGGGAGCTGTTTTTT	CASSVVTGNTGELFF
NA	TRBV19	NA	TRBJ1-4	TGTGCCAGTACACGGGGAACTAATGAAAAACTGTTTTTT	CASTRGTNEKLFF
NA	TRBV7-9	NA	TRBJ2-5	TGTTCCAGCAGCTTAGTAACGGTCCCCGAGACCCAGTACTTC	CSSSLVTVPETQYF
NA	TRBV21-1	NA	TRBJ1-2	TGTGCCAGCAGCCCATTAGGACAGGGGGTCGGCTACACCTTC	CASSPLGQGVGYTF
NA	TRBV19	NA	TRBJ1-5	TGTGCCAGTAGTATGGGAGGAACCCCCGAGGGGCCCCAGCATTTT	CASSMGGTPEGPQHF
NA	TRBV9	few	TRBJ1-6	TGTGCCAGCAGCGTCGGCGGCAGGGGAGAGGCACCCCTCCACTTT	CASSVGGRGEAPLHF
TRBD1	TRBV27	few	TRBJ2-3	TGTGCCAGCAGTTTATGGGACAGTAGCACAGATACGCAGTATTTT	CASSLWDSSTDTQYF
TRBD1	TRBV5-6	NA	TRBJ1-4	TGTGCCAGCAGCAGAGGACAGGCCCCAGGTGAAAAACTGTTTTTT	CASSRGQAPGEKLFF
NA	TRBV28	NA	TRBJ1-2	TGTGCCAGCAGTTTTTTCCCGGAGTCGAGTATCTATGGCTACACCTTC	CASSFFPESSIYGYTF
TRBD1	TRBV27	NA	TRBJ2-5	TGTGCCAGCAGTCCAAAGACAGGGTTAGAGACCCAGTACTTC	CASSPKTGLETQYF
NA	TRBV30	NA	TRBJ1-1	TGTGCCTGGGAGGCAAACACTGAAGCTTTCTTT	CAWEANTEAFF
NA	TRBV6-1	NA	TRBJ2-7	TGTGCCAGCAGTGTGTCAGGGGACTACGAGCAGTACTTC	CASSVSGDYEQYF
NA	TRBV6-6	NA	TRBJ1-2	TGTGCCAGCAGTTACCTAGAGGGCTACACCTTC	CASSYLEGYTF
TRBD1	TRBV19	NA	TRBJ1-2	TGTGCCAGTAGTATTTTAGGGGGCGCGTATGGCTACACCTTC	CASSILGGAYGYTF
TRBD1	TRBV6-6	few	TRBJ1-3	TGTGCCAGCAGCACGGGACAGGGCTCTGGAAACACCATATATTTT	CASSTGQGSGNTIYF
TRBD2	TRBV4-3	few	TRBJ2-7	TGCGCCAGCAGCCAAGATCGGGCTAGCGGGTACGAGCAGTACTTC	CASSQDRASGYEQYF
TRBD2	TRBV11-3	NA	TRBJ2-1	TGTGCCAGCAGCCCCGGGACTAGCGTTTACAATGAGCAGTTCTTC	CASSPGTSVYNEQFF
NA	TRBV2	NA	TRBJ2-4	TGTGCCAGCAGTGATGTAGAAGCCAAAAACATTCAGTACTTC	CASSDVEAKNIQYF
NA	TRBV19	NA	TRBJ1-1	TGTGCCAGTAGCCAAATGGCGGGGGTGGACACTGAAGCTTTCTTT	CASSQMAGVDTEAFF
NA	TRBV11-2	NA	TRBJ2-1	TGTGCCAGCAGCTTAGACCAGCGGGATGAGCAGTTCTTC	CASSLDQRDEQFF
TRBD2	TRBV11-2	NA	TRBJ2-3	TGTGCCAGCAGCTTAGCCCCGGCTAGCGGGACGGCAGATACGCAGTATTTT	CASSLAPASGTADTQYF
TRBD1	TRBV6-5	NA	TRBJ1-1	TGTGCCAGTCGGACAGGGCCGAACACTGAAGCTTTCTTT	CASRTGPNTEAFF
TRBD1	TRBV4-1	NA	TRBJ1-2	TGCGCCAGCAGCCAAGAGGGGGCGGACAGGGGTAGCTACACCTTC	CASSQEGADRGSYTF
NA	TRBV6-1	NA	TRBJ2-7	TGTGCCAGCAATCCGGGTTCCTACGAGCAGTACTTC	CASNPGSYEQYF
NA	TRBV6-1	NA	TRBJ1-3	TGTGCCAGCAGTGCTATGACAGGTGATCGTGGAAACACCATATATTTT	CASSAMTGDRGNTIYF
NA	TRBV5-1	NA	TRBJ2-1	TGCGCCAGCAGCTTGGCAGGGGTCAATGAGCAGTTCTTC	CASSLAGVNEQFF
NA	TRBV6-1	NA	TRBJ2-5	TGTGCCAGCAGTGAAATCTGGACAAGATCGCCGAAAGAGACCCAGTACTTC	CASSEIWTRSPKETQYF
TRBD1	TRBV5-8	NA	TRBJ2-1	TGTGCCAGCAGCATATACAGGGGGCTAACCTACAATGAGCAGTTCTTC	CASSIYRGLTYNEQFF
TRBD2	TRBV10-3	NA	TRBJ2-1	TGTGCCGTCGCCGGGACTAGCGGGATAGAGGATGGTGAGCAGTTCTTC	CAVAGTSGIEDGEQFF
NA	TRBV9	NA	TRBJ1-2	TGTGCCAGCAGCGTAGTCCCTGACAGGAATAACTATGGCTACACCTTC	CASSVVPDRNNYGYTF
NA	TRBV5-6	NA	TRBJ1-6	TGTGCCAGCAGCGCATGGGACTTACAAACTTCACCCCTCCACTTT	CASSAWDLQTSPLHF
TRBD2	TRBV30	NA	TRBJ2-7	TGTGCCTGGAGTGTCGGGGGGAGCTCCTACGAGCAGTACTTC	CAWSVGGSSYEQYF
TRBD1	TRBV4-1	few	TRBJ2-4	TGCGCCAGCAGCCAAGAAAGCTGGACAGGGCTGAAAAACATTCAGTACTTC	CASSQESWTGLKNIQYF
NA	TRBV4-3	NA	TRBJ2-7	TGCGCCAGCAGCCGAGGGCCAGGCGCGGAGCAGTACTTC	CASSRGPGAEQYF
TRBD1	TRBV27	NA	TRBJ2-1	TGTGCCAGCAGTTCACCGGGACAGGGGAGGAATGAGCAGTTCTTC	CASSSPGQGRNEQFF
NA	TRBV7-2	once	TRBJ2-5	TGTGCCAGCAGCCGGTCGGCGGGGGCGTCGGAGACCCAGTACTTC	CASSRSAGASETQYF
NA	TRBV15	NA	TRBJ2-2	TGTGCCACCAGCCTAGCTCACACCGGGGAGCTGTTTTTT	CATSLAHTGELFF